This T cell receptor (beta chain) was sequenced for a study of cytomegalovirus exposure and HLA in healthy donors. The primer mix had 60 Vbeta and 13 Jbeta primers. The protocol was immunoSEQ multiplex PCR, while the TCRdb copy is restricted to in-frame clones and leaves out a portion. This table holds roughly 200,000 clones, about 87% found once. The sequence came from a man younger than 45 in good health and CMV-seronegative. The sequencing sample was made of PBMCs.

The CDR3 spells CASSPKIGGNTEAFF. CDR3 nucleotide sequence: TGTGCCAGCTCACCAAAGATCGGGGGGAACACTGAAGCTTTCTTT. This sequence joins TRBV18 and TRBJ1-1, with TRBD1 as a possible D gene (5 bases). V was trimmed by 2 bases and J by 1 base, leaving 11 bases between them. Germline CDR1 and CDR2: KGHSH and LQKENI. This CDR3 spans 15 amino acids.